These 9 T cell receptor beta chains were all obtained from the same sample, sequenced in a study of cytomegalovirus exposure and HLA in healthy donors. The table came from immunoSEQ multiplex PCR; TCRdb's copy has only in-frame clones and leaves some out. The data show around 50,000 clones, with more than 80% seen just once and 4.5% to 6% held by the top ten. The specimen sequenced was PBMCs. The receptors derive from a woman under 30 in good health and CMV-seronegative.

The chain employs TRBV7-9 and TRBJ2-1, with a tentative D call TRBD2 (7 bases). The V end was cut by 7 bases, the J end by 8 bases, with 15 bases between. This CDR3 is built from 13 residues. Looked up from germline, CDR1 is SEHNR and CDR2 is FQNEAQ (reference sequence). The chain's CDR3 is CASTQRGRDEQFF. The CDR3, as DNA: TGTGCCAGCACCCAAAGGGGGAGGGATGAGCAGTTCTTC.

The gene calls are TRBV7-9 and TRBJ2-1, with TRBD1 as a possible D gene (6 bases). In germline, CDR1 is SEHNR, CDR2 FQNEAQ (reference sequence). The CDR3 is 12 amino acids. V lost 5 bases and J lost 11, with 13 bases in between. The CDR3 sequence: CASSPRTAQQFF. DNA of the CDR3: TGTGCCAGCAGCCCAAGGACAGCTCAGCAGTTCTTC.

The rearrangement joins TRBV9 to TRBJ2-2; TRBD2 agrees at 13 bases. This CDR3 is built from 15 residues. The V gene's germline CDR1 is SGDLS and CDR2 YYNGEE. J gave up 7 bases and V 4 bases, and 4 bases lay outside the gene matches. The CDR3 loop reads CASSTSGRVIGELFF. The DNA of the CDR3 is TGTGCCAGCAGCACTAGCGGGAGGGTTATCGGGGAGCTGTTTTTT.

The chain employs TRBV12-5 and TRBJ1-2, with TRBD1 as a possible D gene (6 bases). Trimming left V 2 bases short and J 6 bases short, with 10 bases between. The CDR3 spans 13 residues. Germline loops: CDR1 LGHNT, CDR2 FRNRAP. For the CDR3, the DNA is TGTGCTAGTGGTTTGTGGGGGCGGGATGGCTACACCTTC. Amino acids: CASGLWGRDGYTF.

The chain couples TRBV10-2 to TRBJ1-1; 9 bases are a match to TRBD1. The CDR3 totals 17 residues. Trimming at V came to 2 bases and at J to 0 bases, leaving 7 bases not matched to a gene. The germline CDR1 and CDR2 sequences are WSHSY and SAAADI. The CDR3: CASSEGTGLGMNTEAFF. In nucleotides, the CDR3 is TGCGCCAGCAGTGAGGGGACAGGGCTCGGGATGAACACTGAAGCTTTCTTT.

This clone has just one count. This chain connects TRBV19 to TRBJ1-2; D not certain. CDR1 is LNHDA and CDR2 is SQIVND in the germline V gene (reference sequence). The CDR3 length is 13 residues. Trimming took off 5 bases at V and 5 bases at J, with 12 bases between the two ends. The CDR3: CASSFSGRYGYTF. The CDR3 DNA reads TGTGCCAGTAGTTTTTCGGGGAGGTATGGCTACACCTTC.

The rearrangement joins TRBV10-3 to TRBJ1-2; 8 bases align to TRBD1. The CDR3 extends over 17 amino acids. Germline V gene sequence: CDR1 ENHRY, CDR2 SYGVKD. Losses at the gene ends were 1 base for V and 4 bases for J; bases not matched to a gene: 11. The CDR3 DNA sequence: TGTGCCATCAGTGAGTTTGGAGGGGGTGGACAGGGCTATGGCTACACCTTC. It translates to CAISEFGGGGQGYGYTF.

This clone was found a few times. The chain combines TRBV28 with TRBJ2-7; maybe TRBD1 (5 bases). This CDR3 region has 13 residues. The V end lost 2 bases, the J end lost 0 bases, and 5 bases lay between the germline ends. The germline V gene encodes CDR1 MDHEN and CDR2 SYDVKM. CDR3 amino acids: CASSLDSSYEQYV. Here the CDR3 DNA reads TGTGCCAGCAGTTTAGACAGCTCCTACGAGCAGTACGTC.

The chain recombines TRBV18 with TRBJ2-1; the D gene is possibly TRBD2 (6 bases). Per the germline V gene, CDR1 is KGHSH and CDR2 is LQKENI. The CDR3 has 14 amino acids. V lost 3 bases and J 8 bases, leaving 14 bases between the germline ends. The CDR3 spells CASSPRGLSDEQFF. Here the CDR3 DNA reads TGTGCCAGCTCACCTCGGGGGTTGAGCGATGAGCAGTTCTTC.